This T cell receptor beta chain was obtained from a study of cytomegalovirus exposure and HLA in healthy donors. General study points: Investigators reported about 160 TCR beta chains as tied to cytomegalovirus. No immune exposure information besides CMV serostatus was available. Reportedly, HLA-A and HLA-B alleles of most subjects were accurately predicted from TCR beta.

The CDR3 is 15 residues long. The V gene lost 0 bases and the J gene lost 0 bases, with 6 bases spanning the gap. Germline CDR1 reads MNHEY; CDR2 reads SVGAGI. PCR used 60 Vbeta primers and 13 Jbeta primers. Here immunoSEQ multiplex PCR was the method, and the copy in TCRdb shows in-frame clones only, minus some. This table has 210,000 or so clones, around four fifths appearing once. Details on this clone: Its specificity is unknown.

The rearrangement links TRBV6-5 to TRBJ1-3; D not certain. The sequencing sample was made of PBMCs. The receptor comes from a woman aged 40-49 years in good health and CMV-seronegative. Written as DNA, the CDR3 is TGTGCCAGCAGTTACTCGAGGGCCTCTGGAAACACCATATATTTT. Amino acids: CASSYSRASGNTIYF.